These 25 T cell receptor beta chains came from one sample sequenced in a study of blood T cell repertoires in COVID-19. Clones were read by immunoSEQ multiplex PCR, and TCRdb kept only the in-frame ones, dropping some. Of 250,000 or so clones listed, around nine tenths are singletons. The sample consisted of peripheral blood. The receptors were sampled from a middle-aged man with active or convalescent COVID-19.

The genes are TRBV30 and TRBJ2-3; TRBD2 aligns across 11 bases. This CDR3 spans 15 amino acids. In germline, CDR1 is GTSNPN, CDR2 SVGIG (reference sequence). V trimming: 3 bases; J trimming: 1 base; junction bases outside the gene matches: 3. The CDR3 is CAWREGLAGTDTQYF. The DNA for the CDR3 is TGTGCCTGGAGGGAGGGACTAGCGGGCACAGATACGCAGTATTTT.

V and J are TRBV7-9 and TRBJ2-1; 8 bases map to TRBD2. This CDR3 has 14 residues. The J segment lost 0 bases and the V segment lost 11 bases, leaving 6 bases of the junction unmatched. Germline CDR1 reads SEHNR; CDR2 reads FQNEAQ (reference sequence). CDR3 amino acids: CASQSGSSYNEQFF. The DNA for the CDR3 is TGTGCCTCCCAAAGCGGGAGCTCCTACAATGAGCAGTTCTTC.

The chain combines TRBV24-1 with TRBJ2-1; 8 nucleotides match TRBD1. After removal of 4 bases from V and 0 bases from J, the junction contained 7 bases not matched to a gene. The germline V gene encodes CDR1 KGHDR and CDR2 SFDVKD. The CDR3 has 17 residues. DNA for the CDR3: TGTGCCACCAGTGACCCAGGGGGCGAAAGCTCCTACAATGAGCAGTTCTTC. Protein: CATSDPGGESSYNEQFF.

The V gene is TRBV6-1, the J gene TRBJ1-1; maybe TRBD1 (6 bases). The V and J ends lost 1 base and 7 bases respectively, with 7 bases between them. This CDR3 contains 12 residues. CDR1 and CDR2 from the germline V gene are MNHNS and SASEGT. The CDR3 nucleotides read TGTGCCAGCAGTGAAGGGACAGTTGAAGCTTTCTTT. This encodes CASSEGTVEAFF.

The chain carries TRBV7-9 and TRBJ1-4; 8 bases are shared with TRBD1. CDR3 length: 14 amino acids. Germline trimming cut 6 bases from V and 5 bases from J; bases unmatched to any gene: 5. CDR1 and CDR2 (germline): SEHNR, FQNEAQ (reference sequence). The CDR3 reads CASSFGTGNEKLFF. The CDR3 DNA follows: TGTGCCAGCAGTTTCGGGACAGGAAATGAAAAACTGTTTTTT.

This clone appeared once. The rearrangement joins TRBV7-9 to TRBJ2-1; D gene ambiguous. Germline values: CDR1 SEHNR, CDR2 FQNEAQ (reference sequence). Trimming left V 5 bases short and J 6 bases short, with 5 bases between. The CDR3 is made up of 11 amino acids. The CDR3 sequence is CASSRSNEQFF. CDR3 in DNA: TGTGCCAGCAGCCGGTCCAATGAGCAGTTCTTC.

The genes are TRBV5-6 and TRBJ2-2, with TRBD1 matching 8 bases. The J segment lost 5 bases and the V segment lost 4 bases, leaving 7 bases of the junction unmatched. CDR1 is SGHDT, CDR2 YYEEEE, per germline. The CDR3 runs 15 residues. The CDR3 nucleotides are TGTGCCAGCAGCGGACAGGGAAGGCCGACCGGGGAGCTGTTTTTT. Its translation is CASSGQGRPTGELFF.

The chain joins TRBV28 to TRBJ1-5; D not certain. Trimming took 6 bases from V and 9 from J, leaving 9 bases between them. CDR3 size: 11 residues. CDR1 is MDHEN, CDR2 SYDVKM, per germline. CDR3 sequence: CASSLRWPQHF. Written as DNA, the CDR3 is TGTGCCAGCAGCCTACGTTGGCCCCAGCATTTT.

This clone showed up just a few times. The chain links TRBV7-8 to TRBJ1-1; 7 bases match TRBD1. The V gene's germline CDR1 is SGHVS and CDR2 FQNEAQ. V lost 5 bases, J lost 2 bases, and 8 bases stayed unmatched. This CDR3 has 15 amino acids. The DNA for the CDR3 is TGTGCCAGCAGCCCGACCGGGACAGTCAACACTGAAGCTTTCTTT. Its protein is CASSPTGTVNTEAFF. Looking up the rest from reference TRBV7-8 and TRBJ1-1 gives the full variable domain: GAGVSQSPRYKVAKRGQDVALRCDPISGHVSLFWYQQALGQGPEFLTYFQNEAQLDKSGLPSDRFFAERPEGSVSTLKIQRTQQEDSAVYLCASSPTGTVNTEAFFGQGTRLTVV.

The chain couples TRBV15 to TRBJ2-7, with TRBD2 matching 8 bases. Germline trimming cut 0 bases from V and 0 bases from J; bases unmatched to any gene: 7. CDR3 length: 17 amino acids. The V gene's germline CDR1 is LNHNV and CDR2 YYDKDF (reference sequence). CDR3 in amino acids: CATSRDPTTSGSYEQYF. In DNA, the CDR3 is TGTGCCACCAGCAGAGATCCCACAACTAGCGGCTCCTACGAGCAGTACTTC.

V and J are TRBV7-2 and TRBJ2-6, with TRBD1 matching over 8 bases. CDR1 and CDR2 from the germline V gene are SGHTA and FQGNSA. V trimming: 8 bases; J trimming: 0 bases; junction bases outside the gene matches: 9. This CDR3 comprises 17 residues. The CDR3 here is CASLWITGGSGANVLTF. CDR3 nucleotide sequence: TGTGCCAGCCTATGGATCACAGGGGGCTCTGGGGCCAACGTCCTGACTTTC.

The genes are TRBV19 and TRBJ2-1; unclear D gene. V was cut by 4 bases and J by 2 bases, with 3 bases left in between. The CDR3 totals 12 residues. The germline V gene has CDR1 LNHDA and CDR2 SQIVND (reference sequence). The DNA of the CDR3 is TGTGCCAGTAGTAGAGCCTACAATGAGCAGTTCTTC. This codes for CASSRAYNEQFF. Based on the CDR3 plus reference TRBV19 and TRBJ2-1, the full variable domain is DGGITQSPKYLFRKEGQNVTLSCEQNLNHDAMYWYRQDPGQGLRLIYYSQIVNDFQKGDIAEGYSVSREKKESFPLTVTSAQKNPTAFYLCASSRAYNEQFFGPGTRLTVL.

This clone was observed a single time. The V gene is TRBV7-9, the J gene TRBJ1-2; no clear D gene. Germline V CDR1 and CDR2: SEHNR, FQNEAQ (reference sequence). The CDR3 extends over 16 amino acids. V shed 5 bases and J shed 0 bases, with 16 bases lying between them. For the CDR3, the DNA is TGTGCCAGCAGCACCACCGACAACTTGGCTAACTATGGCTACACCTTC. Translation gives CASSTTDNLANYGYTF.

Here the CDR3 reads CASSLGGTDTQYF. The CDR3 bases are TGTGCCAGCTCACTCGGGGGCACAGATACGCAGTATTTT. The J gene is TRBJ2-3, the V gene TRBV18, with D perhaps matching TRBD2 (5 bases). In germline, CDR1 is KGHSH, CDR2 LQKENI. This CDR3 contains 13 residues. V lost 4 bases and J 1 base, leaving 6 bases between the germline ends. Looking up the rest from reference TRBV18 and TRBJ2-3 gives the full variable domain: NAGVMQNPRHLVRRRGQEARLRCSPMKGHSHVYWYRQLPEEGLKFMVYLQKENIIDESGMPKERFSAEFPKEGPSILRIQQVVRGDSAAYFCASSLGGTDTQYFGPGTRLTVL.

This clone was seen a few times. The V and J genes are TRBV11-2 and TRBJ1-1; 7 bases line up with TRBD1. This CDR3 has 13 amino acids. The V gene's germline CDR1 is SGHAT and CDR2 FQNNGV. With 5 bases clipped from V and 5 bases from J, the junction kept 5 bases outside the gene matches. The CDR3 sequence is CASSVNRGTEAFF. The CDR3, as DNA: TGTGCCAGCAGCGTAAACAGGGGAACTGAAGCTTTCTTT.

This clone was found once. The chain uses TRBV2 and TRBJ2-7, with TRBD2 matching over 12 bases. Germline V gene data show CDR1 as SNHLY and CDR2 as FYNNEI. CDR3 size: 14 residues. V was clipped by 6 bases and J by 4 bases; unmatched bases: 4. The CDR3 DNA follows: TGTGCCAGCAGGCCCGGGACTAGCGGGTACGAGCAGTACTTC. Translated, it gives CASRPGTSGYEQYF.

This chain uses TRBV6-5 with TRBJ1-6; D ambiguous. The germline V and J ends were trimmed by 6 bases and 7 bases, with 16 bases remaining between them. Germline CDR1 is MNHEY and CDR2 is SVGAGI. This CDR3 spans 15 amino acids. The CDR3 region has the DNA TGTGCCAGCAGCCGCATACTCAACCTCAATTCACCCCTCCACTTT. This gives the protein CASSRILNLNSPLHF.

This chain links TRBV30 with TRBJ2-3; D gene unclear. Looked up from germline, CDR1 is GTSNPN and CDR2 is SVGIG (reference sequence). Trimming took 0 bases from V and 2 from J, leaving 9 bases between them. The CDR3 has 14 residues. CDR3 region: CAWSVGGATDTQYF. For the CDR3, the DNA is TGTGCCTGGAGTGTTGGCGGCGCCACAGATACGCAGTATTTT.

J is TRBJ1-5 and V is TRBV15; D possibly corresponds to TRBD1 (5 bases). CDR1 and CDR2 from the germline V gene are LNHNV and YYDKDF (reference sequence). The V and J ends lost 4 bases and 3 bases respectively, with 16 bases between them. This CDR3 is built from 16 residues. CDR3 loop: CATSKRPAGSNQPQHF. The CDR3 nucleotides read TGTGCCACCAGCAAGAGACCGGCAGGGTCCAATCAGCCCCAGCATTTT.

The chain carries TRBV6-5 and TRBJ1-4; possible D gene TRBD1, 6 bases. V lost 1 base to trimming and J lost 11 bases, with 17 bases between them. This CDR3 spans 15 amino acids. Germline lookup yields CDR1 MNHEY and CDR2 SVGAGI. CDR3 in amino acids: CASSYFLGGGEKLFF. The CDR3, as DNA: TGTGCCAGCAGTTACTTCCTAGGGGGGGGCGAGAAACTGTTTTTT.

The chain uses TRBV10-2 and TRBJ2-3, with 12 bases lining up with TRBD2. The CDR3 length is 17 residues. Unmatched junction bases numbered 8, after V lost 6 bases and J lost 1 base. CDR1 and CDR2 (germline): WSHSY, SAAADI. The CDR3 loop reads CASSAGLAGGRTDTQYF. In nucleotides, the CDR3 is TGCGCCAGCAGCGCAGGGCTAGCGGGAGGGCGCACAGATACGCAGTATTTT.

The chain uses TRBV5-4 and TRBJ2-7, with 9 bases fitting TRBD2. CDR1 is SGHNT and CDR2 is YYREEE in the germline V gene (reference sequence). The junction had 11 bases not matched to a gene; V was cut back by 2 bases and J by 5 bases. The CDR3 spans 16 residues. The CDR3 nucleotides are TGTGCCAGCAGCTTTAAGCTAGCGGGAACGTACGACGAGCAGTACTTC. This codes for CASSFKLAGTYDEQYF. The full variable domain, its missing parts supplied by reference TRBV5-4 and TRBJ2-7, is ETGVTQSPTHLIKTRGQQVTLRCSSQSGHNTVSWYQQALGQGPQFIFQYYREEENGRGNFPPRFSGLQFPNYSSELNVNALELDDSALYLCASSFKLAGTYDEQYFGPGTRLTVT.

V usage is TRBV5-6 and J usage is TRBJ1-2; D gene unclear. V lost 3 bases to trimming and J lost 9 bases, with 18 bases between them. This CDR3 is built from 14 residues. Germline V gene sequence: CDR1 SGHDT, CDR2 YYEEEE. This CDR3 is CASSYGSTLNSYTF. The CDR3 bases are TGTGCCAGCAGCTACGGATCGACACTTAACAGCTACACCTTC.

This chain uses TRBV6-5 with TRBJ1-3; weak D call: TRBD1 (5 bases). Germline-derived CDR1 and CDR2 are MNHEY and SVGAGI. The V end was cut by 5 bases, the J end by 0 bases, with 8 bases between. The CDR3 spans 14 residues. In DNA form, the CDR3 reads TGTGCCAGCAGTAGGGGACTCTCTGGAAACACCATATATTTT. This translates into CASSRGLSGNTIYF.

This rearrangement joins TRBV6-5 to TRBJ2-3, with TRBD2 as a possible D gene (6 bases). V dropped 7 bases and J dropped 6 bases, with 11 bases sitting between them. The V gene's germline CDR1 is MNHEY and CDR2 SVGAGI. The CDR3 spans 12 residues. The CDR3 bases are TGTGCCAGCAAGGGCGGGGAGGATACGCAGTATTTT. This translates into CASKGGEDTQYF.